This T cell receptor beta chain originates from a study of OX40 agonist ivuxolimab in advanced cancers. The V segment lost 4 bases and the J segment 7 bases; nucleotides outside the gene matches: 4. Germline V gene data show CDR1 as MNHNY and CDR2 as SVGAGI (reference sequence). This CDR3 has 13 residues. TCRdb keeps only in-frame clones here, not all; method: immunoSEQ multiplex PCR. The table includes some 140,000 clones, approximately 94% detected once. The sample was CD4+ or CD8+ T cells sorted from blood, taken in a trial of the OX40 agonist ivuxolimab. The source is an adult with an advanced solid tumor such as melanoma, head and neck, liver or kidney cancer. The rearrangement uses TRBV6-6 and TRBJ1-2; 9 bases align to TRBD1. The CDR3 protein is CASSLDRGLGYTF. Written as DNA, the CDR3 is TGTGCCAGCAGTTTGGACAGGGGTCTTGGCTACACCTTC.